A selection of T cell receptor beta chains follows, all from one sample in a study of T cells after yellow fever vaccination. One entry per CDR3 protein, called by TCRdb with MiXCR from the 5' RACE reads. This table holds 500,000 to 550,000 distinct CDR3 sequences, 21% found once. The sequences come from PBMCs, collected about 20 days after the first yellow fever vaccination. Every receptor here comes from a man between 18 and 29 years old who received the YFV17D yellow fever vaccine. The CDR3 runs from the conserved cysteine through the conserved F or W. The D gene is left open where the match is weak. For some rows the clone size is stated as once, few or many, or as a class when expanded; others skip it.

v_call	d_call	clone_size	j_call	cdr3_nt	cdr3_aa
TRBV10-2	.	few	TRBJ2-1	TGCGCCAGCAGCGGATCAGGGATTTACAATGAGCAGTTCTTC	CASSGSGIYNEQFF
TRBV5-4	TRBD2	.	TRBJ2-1	TGTGCCAGCAGCGATCGAACGACTAGCGGGCACAATGAGCAGTTCTTC	CASSDRTTSGHNEQFF
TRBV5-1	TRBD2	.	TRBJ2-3	TGCGCCAGCAGCTTGGGCGGGGGGGATGGAGATACGCAGTATTTT	CASSLGGGDGDTQYF
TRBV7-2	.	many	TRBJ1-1	TGTGCCAGCAGCTTCCAGGGCAGCATGAACACTGAAGCTTTCTTT	CASSFQGSMNTEAFF
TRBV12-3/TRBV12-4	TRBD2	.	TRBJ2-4	TGTGCCAGCAGTCTGACTAGCTGGAAAAACATTCAGTACTTC	CASSLTSWKNIQYF
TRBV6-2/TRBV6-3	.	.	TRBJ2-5	TGTGCCAGCAGCCTCCCTTTGCGGGGCCAAGAGACCCAGTACTTC	CASSLPLRGQETQYF
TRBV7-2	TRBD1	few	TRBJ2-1	TGTGCCAGCAGCTTAGCGACAGGGCCCAATGAGCAGTTCTTC	CASSLATGPNEQFF
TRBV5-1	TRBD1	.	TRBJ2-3	TGCGCCAGCAGCTTGAATGACAGGGATGGCACAGATACGCAGTATTTT	CASSLNDRDGTDTQYF
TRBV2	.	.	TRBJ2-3	TGTGCCAGCAGTGTCCTGGGGACAGATACGCAGTATTTT	CASSVLGTDTQYF
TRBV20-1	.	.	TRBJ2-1	TGCAGTGCCTCGGATACAGGGTTCTACAATGAGCAGTTCTTC	CSASDTGFYNEQFF
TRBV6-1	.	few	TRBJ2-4	TGTGCCAGCAGTGTGATGTGGGGGGCGGATCAGTACTTC	CASSVMWGADQYF
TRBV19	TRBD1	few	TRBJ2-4	TGTGCCAGTAGCCTCCAGGGGGCGGAAATTCAGTACTTC	CASSLQGAEIQYF
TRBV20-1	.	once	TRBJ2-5	TGCAGTGCTAGGGGGGACTTTCAAGAGACCCAGTACTTC	CSARGDFQETQYF
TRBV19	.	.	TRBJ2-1	TGTGCCAGTAGCCGGACTGGAGACGCCTACAATGAGCAGTTCTTC	CASSRTGDAYNEQFF
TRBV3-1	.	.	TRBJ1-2	TGTGCCAGCAGCCAAGCTCGGGGGTATGGCTACACCTTC	CASSQARGYGYTF
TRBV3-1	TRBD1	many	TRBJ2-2	TGTGCCAGCATATCGTCCGGGACAGGGAAGGTCGGGGAGCTGTTTTTT	CASISSGTGKVGELFF
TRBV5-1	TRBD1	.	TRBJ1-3	TGCGCCAGCAGCTTGGGGGACAGAGGAAACACCATATATTTT	CASSLGDRGNTIYF
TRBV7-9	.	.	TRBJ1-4	TGTGCCAGCAGCATCTCCCGGGACATACTTTTT	CASSISRDILF